This is a list of T cell receptor beta chains from one sample in a study of CD8+ T cells in alopecia areata. Sequencing was performed with immunoSEQ multiplex PCR; in TCRdb, only in-frame clones are kept and a portion is missing. The sample yields 150,000 to 200,000 clones, 40% to 65% seen once. Here the sequenced sample was CD8+ T cells sorted from blood, taken at week 52, from a patient treated with tofacitinib. The receptors derive from a human donor with alopecia areata. Each CDR3 is given with its conserved first and last residue. Each record gives: V gene, D gene, clone size, J gene, CDR3 protein, CDR3 DNA. The D gene is left open where the match is weak. Size is stated for part of the rows, as once, few or many counts, or as a class when the clone is expanded.

>TRBV5-1|.|.|TRBJ2-7
CASSLDTTYEQYF
TGCGCCAGCAGCTTGGACACCACCTACGAGCAGTACTTC
>TRBV6-1|.|few|TRBJ1-4
CASSVDRTNEKLFF
TGTGCCAGCAGTGTAGACAGAACTAATGAAAAACTGTTTTTT
>TRBV4-1|.|.|TRBJ2-1
CASSQESHNEQFF
TGCGCCAGCAGCCAAGAGTCGCACAATGAGCAGTTCTTC
>TRBV27|.|.|TRBJ2-6
CASSLRSGANVLTF
TGTGCCAGCAGTTTGAGATCTGGGGCCAACGTCCTGACTTTC
>TRBV5-6|.|.|TRBJ1-2
CASSFYWTEANYGYTF
TGTGCCAGCAGCTTCTATTGGACTGAAGCTAACTATGGCTACACCTTC
>TRBV9|TRBD1|.|TRBJ1-2
CASSEGVDRSYGYTF
TGTGCCAGCAGCGAGGGGGTGGACAGGTCGTATGGCTACACCTTC
>TRBV19|TRBD2|.|TRBJ2-2
CASSIPSGGAFPGELFF
TGTGCCAGTAGTATCCCCAGCGGGGGGGCCTTCCCCGGGGAGCTGTTTTTT
>TRBV7-9|TRBD2|few|TRBJ2-1
CASRPGGSEQFF
TGTGCCAGCAGACCGGGGGGAAGTGAGCAGTTCTTC
>TRBV7-3|.|.|TRBJ1-1
CASSLKGLGGGTEAFF
TGTGCCAGCAGCTTAAAGGGTTTAGGGGGTGGCACTGAAGCTTTCTTT
>TRBV13|TRBD2|.|TRBJ2-7
CASSPLGSGGSYEQYF
TGTGCCAGCAGTCCCTTGGGTAGCGGGGGTTCCTACGAGCAGTACTTC
>TRBV10-3|.|.|TRBJ2-5
CAISGLNETQYF
TGTGCCATCAGTGGACTGAATGAGACCCAGTACTTC
>TRBV27|.|once|TRBJ2-7
CASSSTPAYEQYF
TGTGCCAGCAGTTCGACACCCGCCTACGAGCAGTACTTC
>TRBV21-1|.|.|TRBJ1-5
CASSKNQPQHF
TGTGCCAGCAGCAAAAATCAGCCCCAGCATTTT
>TRBV5-1|.|once|TRBJ1-2
CASSFATDGYTF
TGCGCCAGCAGCTTTGCGACCGATGGCTACACCTTC
>TRBV25-1|.|once|TRBJ1-2
CASSVSRGYGYTF
TGTGCCAGCAGTGTTTCCAGGGGTTATGGCTACACCTTC
>TRBV7-9|TRBD1|few|TRBJ1-2
CASSLYRGQGYGYTF
TGTGCCAGCAGCTTATACAGGGGGCAGGGCTATGGCTACACCTTC
>TRBV7-2|.|.|TRBJ2-5
CASSLGSTGYQETQYF
TGTGCCAGCAGCTTAGGTTCGACGGGGTACCAAGAGACCCAGTACTTC
>TRBV6-1|TRBD1|few|TRBJ1-6
CASSDLTAGTALGSPLHF
TGTGCCAGCAGTGACCTAACCGCCGGGACAGCGTTAGGGTCACCCCTCCACTTT
>TRBV6-1|.|.|TRBJ2-7
CASSEPRGDEQYF
TGTGCCAGCAGTGAACCGAGAGGCGACGAGCAGTACTTC
>TRBV19|TRBD1|.|TRBJ2-2
CASSYRGRTGELFF
TGTGCCAGTAGCTACAGGGGGAGGACCGGGGAGCTGTTTTTT
>TRBV13|.|.|TRBJ1-2
CASSLTANYGYTF
TGTGCCAGCAGTTTGACAGCTAACTATGGCTACACCTTC
>TRBV7-8|.|once|TRBJ1-1
CASSLSRGMNTEAFF
TGTGCCAGCAGCTTATCGCGGGGTATGAACACTGAAGCTTTCTTT
>TRBV7-3|.|once|TRBJ2-1
CASSSQGFHNEQFF
TGTGCCAGCAGCTCTCAGGGGTTCCACAATGAGCAGTTCTTC
>TRBV2|.|few|TRBJ2-2
CASSLAESGELFF
TGTGCCAGCAGTTTGGCAGAATCCGGGGAGCTGTTTTTT
>TRBV5-1|.|.|TRBJ2-3
CASSFGGSMGDTQYF
TGCGCCAGCAGCTTTGGAGGCTCAATGGGAGATACGCAGTATTTT
>TRBV7-8|.|.|TRBJ1-1
CASSLGQGSAFF
TGTGCCAGCAGCTTGGGGCAGGGGTCGGCTTTCTTT
>TRBV9|.|.|TRBJ2-2
CASSGFDTGELFF
TGTGCCAGCAGCGGCTTTGACACCGGGGAGCTGTTTTTT
>TRBV5-1|.|few|TRBJ2-6
CASSPGPGWSGANVLTF
TGCGCCAGCAGCCCGGGACCAGGCTGGTCCGGGGCCAACGTCCTGACTTTC
>TRBV27|.|.|TRBJ1-5
CASSLSPGHFNQPQHF
TGTGCCAGCAGTTTATCTCCGGGACACTTCAATCAGCCCCAGCATTTT
>TRBV19|.|.|TRBJ2-1
CASSIILTSPSSYNEQFF
TGTGCCAGTAGTATTATTTTAACTAGTCCCAGCTCCTACAATGAGCAGTTCTTC
>TRBV2|TRBD1|few|TRBJ1-6
CAGTGVESYNSPLHF
TGTGCCGGAACAGGGGTCGAGTCCTATAATTCACCCCTCCACTTT
>TRBV19|.|.|TRBJ2-7
CASSRQYFSYEQYF
TGTGCCAGTAGCCGGCAGTATTTCTCCTACGAGCAGTACTTC
>TRBV13|.|few|TRBJ2-1
CASSHSLESYNEQFF
TGTGCCAGCAGTCATTCTCTGGAATCCTACAATGAGCAGTTCTTC
>TRBV27|.|many|TRBJ2-7
CASSSPHGGRGVYEQYF
TGTGCCAGCAGTTCACCCCACGGGGGGCGCGGTGTCTACGAGCAGTACTTC
>TRBV11-2|.|.|TRBJ2-7
CASSSGHRAYEQYF
TGTGCCAGCAGCTCTGGACACCGGGCCTACGAGCAGTACTTC
>TRBV30|TRBD1|.|TRBJ1-1
CAWSHRGGGEAFF
TGTGCCTGGAGCCACAGGGGAGGGGGTGAAGCTTTCTTT
>TRBV25-1|.|few|TRBJ2-7
CASSEGHYEQYF
TGTGCCAGCAGTGAAGGACACTACGAGCAGTACTTC
>TRBV19|.|few|TRBJ2-7
CASSMDASYEQYF
TGTGCCAGTAGTATGGACGCTAGCTACGAGCAGTACTTC
>TRBV7-9|.|.|TRBJ1-4
CASSRRGREPTNEKLFF
TGTGCCAGCAGCCGGCGGGGGAGAGAACCAACTAATGAAAAACTGTTTTTT
>TRBV30|TRBD1|.|TRBJ1-4
CAWSLKGTGAEKLFF
TGTGCCTGGAGCCTAAAGGGGACAGGGGCTGAAAAACTGTTTTTT
>TRBV11-2|.|few|TRBJ1-2
CASSPQGYGYTF
TGTGCCAGCAGCCCCCAGGGGTATGGCTACACCTTC
>TRBV30|.|.|TRBJ2-5
CAWSVTAAETQYF
TGTGCCTGGAGTGTAACTGCGGCAGAGACCCAGTACTTC
>TRBV9|TRBD2|.|TRBJ2-3
CASSDPLNNLERGYTDTQYF
TGTGCCAGCAGCGACCCCCTTAATAATTTGGAGCGGGGGTACACAGATACGCAGTATTTT
>TRBV2|TRBD1|.|TRBJ2-5
CATQGTGEETQYF
TGTGCCACACAAGGGACAGGGGAAGAGACCCAGTACTTC
>TRBV27|TRBD1|few|TRBJ2-5
CASSWDRGSATQYF
TGTGCCAGCAGTTGGGACAGGGGATCCGCGACCCAGTACTTC
>TRBV6-6|.|.|TRBJ2-7
CASSAGSYEQYF
TGTGCCAGCAGCGCAGGCTCCTACGAGCAGTACTTC
>TRBV6-5|.|.|TRBJ1-1
CASSYSDGATEAFF
TGTGCCAGCAGTTACTCGGATGGGGCCACTGAAGCTTTCTTT
>TRBV27|TRBD1|.|TRBJ1-2
CASSLSRGLGYTF
TGTGCCAGCAGTTTATCCAGGGGGCTTGGCTACACCTTC
>TRBV7-8|.|few|TRBJ2-2
CASSSDGVITGELFF
TGTGCCAGCAGCTCCGACGGGGTTATCACCGGGGAGCTGTTTTTT
>TRBV4-1|TRBD1|.|TRBJ2-5
CASSLRTGGGETQYF
TGCGCCAGCAGCCTCAGGACAGGGGGCGGGGAGACCCAGTACTTC
>TRBV19|.|.|TRBJ1-5
CASDFVGGAENQPQHF
TGTGCCAGCGACTTCGTGGGGGGCGCGGAAAATCAGCCCCAGCATTTT
>TRBV9|TRBD1|.|TRBJ2-7
CASSVGTGSTYEQYF
TGTGCCAGCAGCGTCGGGACAGGGTCTACCTACGAGCAGTACTTC
>TRBV7-3|.|.|TRBJ2-7
CASSLSPSYEQYF
TGTGCCAGCAGCTTAAGTCCGTCCTACGAGCAGTACTTC